These T cell receptor beta chains were read from a single sample in a study of early stage breast cancer tumors. Data came from immunoSEQ multiplex PCR; TCRdb stores just in-frame clones and leaves some out. The sample lists tens of thousands of clones; just under 75% were seen once. Source material: breast tumor tissue. These receptors were taken from a person aged 30-39 years with breast cancer. Each CDR3 is given with its conserved first and last residue. D genes are given only for firm matches. Only part of the rows carry a size: once, few, many, or a class if the clone is expanded.

d_call,clone_size,j_call,v_call,cdr3_aa,cdr3_nt
.,once,TRBJ2-1,TRBV7-2,CASRPGRGSSYNEQFF,TGTGCCAGCAGGCCAGGACGGGGGAGCTCCTACAATGAGCAGTTCTTC
.,.,TRBJ2-3,TRBV27,CASSLTAGLTQYF,TGTGCCAGCAGTCTCACGGCTGGACTTACGCAGTATTTT
TRBD2,.,TRBJ2-5,TRBV4-3,CASSQAVGSGRWQETQYF,TGCGCCAGCAGCCAAGCCGTCGGTAGCGGGAGGTGGCAAGAGACCCAGTACTTC
.,.,TRBJ2-3,TRBV5-1,CASHDKGLGTDTQYF,TGCGCCAGCCATGATAAGGGCCTTGGAACAGATACGCAGTATTTT
.,few,TRBJ2-2,TRBV11-2,CASSQGRDSSTGELFF,TGTGCCAGCAGCCAGGGGAGGGACAGTTCCACCGGGGAGCTGTTTTTT
.,.,TRBJ1-1,TRBV12-5,CASGLAGDTEAFF,TGTGCTAGTGGTTTAGCCGGGGACACTGAAGCTTTCTTT
.,.,TRBJ1-1,TRBV6-6,CASRENTEAFF,TGTGCCAGCAGGGAGAACACTGAAGCTTTCTTT
.,.,TRBJ2-1,TRBV5-1,CASSLERSREVF,TGCGCCAGCAGCTTGGAGCGGAGCAGGGAGGTCTTC
.,.,TRBJ1-3,TRBV11-2,CASSPTGISSGNTIYF,TGTGCCAGCAGCCCCACCGGAATTTCCTCTGGAAACACCATATATTTT
.,.,TRBJ2-1,TRBV5-1,CASSLSTGGGAYNEQFF,TGCGCCAGCAGCTTGTCAACCGGGGGCGGGGCTTACAATGAGCAGTTCTTC
.,.,TRBJ2-1,TRBV27,CASSLRLAIGNEQFF,TGTGCCAGCAGTTTAAGGTTAGCAATAGGCAATGAGCAGTTCTTC
.,once,TRBJ2-7,TRBV18,CASSPRQKPYEQYF,TGTGCCAGCTCACCCCGACAGAAACCCTACGAGCAGTACTTC
TRBD2,.,TRBJ2-3,TRBV9,CASSVGEGREGVKDTQYF,TGTGCCAGCAGCGTAGGGGAGGGGCGGGAGGGCGTCAAGGATACGCAGTATTTT
.,.,TRBJ1-1,TRBV5-5,CASSLEAGGLTEAFF,TGTGCCAGCAGCTTGGAGGCCGGGGGCCTCACTGAAGCTTTCTTT
.,.,TRBJ1-1,TRBV25-1,CASSERHHDTEAFF,TGTGCCAGCAGTGAACGACACCATGACACTGAAGCTTTCTTT
TRBD1,.,TRBJ2-1,TRBV19,CASSRDRGEQFF,TGTGCCAGTAGTAGGGACAGGGGCGAGCAGTTCTTC
.,.,TRBJ2-3,TRBV15,CATSRPILGSVRDTQYF,TGTGCCACCAGCAGGCCTATATTGGGCTCGGTCCGGGATACGCAGTATTTT
.,.,TRBJ1-1,TRBV6-6,CAARGDWDTEAFF,TGTGCCGCCAGAGGAGATTGGGACACTGAAGCTTTCTTT
TRBD2,.,TRBJ2-1,TRBV18,CASSPMTSGAVNEQFF,TGTGCCAGCTCACCGATGACTAGCGGGGCCGTCAATGAGCAGTTCTTC
.,.,TRBJ1-3,TRBV5-1,CASSLDGLHFGNTIYF,TGCGCCAGCAGCTTGGATGGACTACACTTTGGAAACACCATATATTTT
.,.,TRBJ1-2,TRBV20-1,CSGYQDYGYTF,TGCAGTGGATATCAGGACTATGGCTACACCTTC
.,.,TRBJ2-5,TRBV7-9,CASSLAYASQETQYF,TGTGCCAGCAGCTTAGCGTACGCCAGCCAAGAGACCCAGTACTTC